This entry describes one TCR beta chain. Its cognate antigen is unknown. Some clones are missing from TCRdb's copy, which holds only in-frame ones; the method was immunoSEQ multiplex PCR. The repertoire consists of some 63,000 clones, with approximately 78% occurring once and the leading ten covering approximately 22%. With 10 to 11 days of culture completed, CD4+ T cells were isolated. V trimming: 3 bases; J trimming: 2 bases; junction bases outside the gene matches: 2. The germline V gene encodes CDR1 SGHNT and CDR2 YYREEE (reference sequence). The CDR3 runs to 14 residues. The sample belongs to a study of vaccination effects on CD4 cells after COVID-19. Across the whole study: Participants were vaccinated with two doses of either the BNT162b2 or mRNA-1273 vaccine. The study's findings and limits: There were few convalescent patients in the study and no early post-infection timepoints.

This TCR was recovered from a human donor who had a prior SARS-CoV-2 infection. Specimen: CD4+ T cells from PBMCs cultured without peptide, collected before COVID-19 vaccination. The chain uses TRBV5-4 and TRBJ1-3, with TRBD1 identical over 7 bases. The CDR3 sequence: CASSSTGTGNTIYF. Here the CDR3 DNA reads TGTGCCAGCAGCTCGACAGGGACTGGAAACACCATATATTTT.